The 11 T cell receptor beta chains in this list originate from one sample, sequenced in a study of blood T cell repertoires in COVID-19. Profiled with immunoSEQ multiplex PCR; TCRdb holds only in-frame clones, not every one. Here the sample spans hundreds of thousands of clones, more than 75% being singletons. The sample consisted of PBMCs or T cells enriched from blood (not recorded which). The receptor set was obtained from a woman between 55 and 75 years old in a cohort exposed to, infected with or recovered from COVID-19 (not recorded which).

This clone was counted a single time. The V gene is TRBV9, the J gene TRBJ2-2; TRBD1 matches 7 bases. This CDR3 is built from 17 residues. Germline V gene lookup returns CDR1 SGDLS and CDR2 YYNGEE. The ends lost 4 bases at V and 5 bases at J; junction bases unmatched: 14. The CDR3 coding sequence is TGTGCCAGCAGCATCCAAGGATCAAGGGGGCAAACCGGGGAGCTGTTTTTT. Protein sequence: CASSIQGSRGQTGELFF.

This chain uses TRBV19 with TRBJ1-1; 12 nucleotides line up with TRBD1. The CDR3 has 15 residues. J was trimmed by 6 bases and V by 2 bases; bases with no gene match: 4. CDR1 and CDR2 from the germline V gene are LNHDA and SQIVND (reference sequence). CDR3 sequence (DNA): TGTGCCAGTAGTATAAGCGGGACAGGGGGCTCTGAAGCTTTCTTT. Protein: CASSISGTGGSEAFF.

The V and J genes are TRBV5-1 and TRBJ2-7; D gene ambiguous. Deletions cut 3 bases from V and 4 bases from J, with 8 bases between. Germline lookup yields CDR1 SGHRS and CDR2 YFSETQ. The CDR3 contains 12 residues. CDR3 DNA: TGCGCCAGCAGCTATGACTTATACGAGCAGTACTTC. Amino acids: CASSYDLYEQYF.

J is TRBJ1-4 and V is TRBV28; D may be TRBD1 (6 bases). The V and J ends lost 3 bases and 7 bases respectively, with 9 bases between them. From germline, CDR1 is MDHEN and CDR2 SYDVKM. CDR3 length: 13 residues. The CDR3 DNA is TGTGCCAGCAGTTTCGGGGGGCTTGAAAAACTGTTTTTT. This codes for CASSFGGLEKLFF.

The CDR3 DNA sequence: TGTGCCAGTAGTATACCCCCAGACAGGGGGAGGAAGAACATTCAGTACTTC. Amino acids: CASSIPPDRGRKNIQYF. This chain uses TRBV19 with TRBJ2-4; 9 bases are shared with TRBD1. CDR1 is LNHDA, CDR2 SQIVND, per germline (reference sequence). V shed 2 bases, J shed 7 bases, and the junction held 12 bases outside the gene matches. CDR3 length: 17 residues.

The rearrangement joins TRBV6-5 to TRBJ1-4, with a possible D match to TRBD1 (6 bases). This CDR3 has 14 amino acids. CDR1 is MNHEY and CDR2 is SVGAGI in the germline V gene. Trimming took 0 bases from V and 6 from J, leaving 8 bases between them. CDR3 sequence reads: CASSYSSGDEKLFF. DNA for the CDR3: TGTGCCAGCAGTTACTCGTCAGGGGATGAAAAACTGTTTTTT.

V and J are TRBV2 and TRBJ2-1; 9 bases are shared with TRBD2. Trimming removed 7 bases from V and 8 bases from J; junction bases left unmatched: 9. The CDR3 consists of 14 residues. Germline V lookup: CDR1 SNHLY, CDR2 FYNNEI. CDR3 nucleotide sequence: TGTGCCAGCAACGGGGGACTAGCCAGCGATGAGCAGTTCTTC. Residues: CASNGGLASDEQFF.

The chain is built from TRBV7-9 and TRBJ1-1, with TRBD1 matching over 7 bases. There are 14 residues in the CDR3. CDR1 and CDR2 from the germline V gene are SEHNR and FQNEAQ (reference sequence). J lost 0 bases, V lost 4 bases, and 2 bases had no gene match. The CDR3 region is CASSSGQLNTEAFF. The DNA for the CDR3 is TGTGCCAGCAGCTCGGGACAGTTGAACACTGAAGCTTTCTTT.

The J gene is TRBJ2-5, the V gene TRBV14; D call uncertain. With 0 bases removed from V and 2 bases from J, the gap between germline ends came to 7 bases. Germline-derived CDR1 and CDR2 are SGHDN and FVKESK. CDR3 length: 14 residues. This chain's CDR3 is CASSQDIIQETQYF. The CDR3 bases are TGTGCCAGCAGCCAAGATATAATTCAAGAGACCCAGTACTTC. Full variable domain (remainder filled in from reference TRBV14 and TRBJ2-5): EAGVTQFPSHSVIEKGQTVTLRCDPISGHDNLYWYRRVMGKEIKFLLHFVKESKQDESGMPNNRFLAERTGGTYSTLKVQPAELEDSGVYFCASSQDIIQETQYFGPGTRLLVL.

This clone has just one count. CDR3 in DNA: TGTGCCAGCAGCTTCTCTAGGACGGGACAGCCCCAGCATTTT. Its protein product is CASSFSRTGQPQHF. The chain links TRBV7-2 to TRBJ1-5; D is unclear. Germline CDR1 and CDR2: SGHTA and FQGNSA. CDR3 length: 14 amino acids. V was cut by 3 bases and J by 7 bases, with 13 bases left in between.

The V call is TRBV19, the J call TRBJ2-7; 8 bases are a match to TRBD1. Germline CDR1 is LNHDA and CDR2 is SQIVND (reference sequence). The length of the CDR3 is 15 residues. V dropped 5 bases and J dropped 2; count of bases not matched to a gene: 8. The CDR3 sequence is CASSHRGTKTYEQYF. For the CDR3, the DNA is TGTGCCAGTAGTCACAGGGGGACGAAGACCTACGAGCAGTACTTC.